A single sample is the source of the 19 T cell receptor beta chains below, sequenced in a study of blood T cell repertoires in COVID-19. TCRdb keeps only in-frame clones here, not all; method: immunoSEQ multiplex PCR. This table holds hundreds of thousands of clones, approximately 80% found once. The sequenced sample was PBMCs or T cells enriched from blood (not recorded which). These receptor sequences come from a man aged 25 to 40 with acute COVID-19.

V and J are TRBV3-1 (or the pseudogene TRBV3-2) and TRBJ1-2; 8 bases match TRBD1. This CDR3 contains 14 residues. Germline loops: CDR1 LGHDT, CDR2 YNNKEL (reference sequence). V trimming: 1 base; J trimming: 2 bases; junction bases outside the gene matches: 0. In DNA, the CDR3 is TGTGCCAGCAGCCAAGGGACAGGGAACTATGGCTACACCTTC. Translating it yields CASSQGTGNYGYTF.

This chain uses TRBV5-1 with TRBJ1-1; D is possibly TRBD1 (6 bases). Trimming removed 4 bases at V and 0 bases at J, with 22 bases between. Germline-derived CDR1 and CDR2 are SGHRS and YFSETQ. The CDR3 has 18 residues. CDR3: CASSLALGGGRVNTEAFF. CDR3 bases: TGCGCCAGCAGCCTCGCCCTGGGGGGGGGCAGGGTGAACACTGAAGCTTTCTTT.

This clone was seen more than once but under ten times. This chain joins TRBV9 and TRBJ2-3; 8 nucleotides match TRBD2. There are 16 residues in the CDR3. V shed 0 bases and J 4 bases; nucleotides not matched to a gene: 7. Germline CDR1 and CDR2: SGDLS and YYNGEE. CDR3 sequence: CASSVGGRGGPDTQYF. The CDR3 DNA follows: TGTGCCAGCAGCGTAGGGGGCCGGGGGGGCCCAGATACGCAGTATTTT.

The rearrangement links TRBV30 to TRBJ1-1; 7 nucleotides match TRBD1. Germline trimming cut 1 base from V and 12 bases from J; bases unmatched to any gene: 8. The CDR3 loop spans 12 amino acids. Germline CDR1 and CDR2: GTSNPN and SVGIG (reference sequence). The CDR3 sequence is CAWSGAGGLSFF. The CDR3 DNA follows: TGTGCCTGGAGTGGGGCAGGGGGTTTATCTTTCTTT.

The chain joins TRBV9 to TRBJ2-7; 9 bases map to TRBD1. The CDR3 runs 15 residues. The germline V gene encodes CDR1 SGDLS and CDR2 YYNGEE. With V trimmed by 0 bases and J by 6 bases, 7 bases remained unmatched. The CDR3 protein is CASSVDRTGVAEQYF. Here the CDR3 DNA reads TGTGCCAGCAGCGTAGATAGGACAGGGGTAGCCGAGCAGTACTTC.

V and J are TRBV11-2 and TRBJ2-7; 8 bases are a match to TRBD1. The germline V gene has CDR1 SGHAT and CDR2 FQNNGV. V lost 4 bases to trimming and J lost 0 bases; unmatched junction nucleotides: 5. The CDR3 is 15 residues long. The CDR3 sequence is CASSSGQGYSYEQYF. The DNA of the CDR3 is TGTGCCAGCAGCTCCGGACAGGGCTACTCCTACGAGCAGTACTTC.

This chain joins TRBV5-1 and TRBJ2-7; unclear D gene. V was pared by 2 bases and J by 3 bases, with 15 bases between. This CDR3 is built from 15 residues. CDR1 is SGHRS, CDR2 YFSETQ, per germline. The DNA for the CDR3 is TGCGCCAGCAGCTTTGGAGCCTTAAGACTCTACGAGCAGTACTTC. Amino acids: CASSFGALRLYEQYF.

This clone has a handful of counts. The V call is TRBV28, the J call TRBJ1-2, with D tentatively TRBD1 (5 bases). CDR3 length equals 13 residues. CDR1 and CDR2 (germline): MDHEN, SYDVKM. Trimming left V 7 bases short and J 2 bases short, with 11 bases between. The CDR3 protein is CASTRTPNYGYTF. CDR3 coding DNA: TGTGCCAGCACCCGGACACCGAACTATGGCTACACCTTC.

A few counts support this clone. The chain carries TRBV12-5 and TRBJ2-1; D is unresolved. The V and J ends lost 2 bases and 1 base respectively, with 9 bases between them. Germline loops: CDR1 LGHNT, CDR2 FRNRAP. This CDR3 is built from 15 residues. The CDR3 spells CASGLLMTSYNEQFF. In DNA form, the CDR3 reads TGTGCTAGTGGTTTGTTGATGACATCCTACAATGAGCAGTTCTTC.

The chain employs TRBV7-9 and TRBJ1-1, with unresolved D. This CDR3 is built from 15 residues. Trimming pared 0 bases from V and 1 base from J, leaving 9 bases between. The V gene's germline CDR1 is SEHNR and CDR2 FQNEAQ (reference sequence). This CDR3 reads CASSLAAGKNTEAFF. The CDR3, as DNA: TGTGCCAGCAGCTTAGCGGCGGGGAAGAACACTGAAGCTTTCTTT. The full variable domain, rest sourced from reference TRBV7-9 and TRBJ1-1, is DTGVSQNPRHKITKRGQNVTFRCDPISEHNRLYWYRQTLGQGPEFLTYFQNEAQLEKSRLLSDRFSAERPKGSFSTLEIQRTEQGDSAMYLCASSLAAGKNTEAFFGQGTRLTVV.

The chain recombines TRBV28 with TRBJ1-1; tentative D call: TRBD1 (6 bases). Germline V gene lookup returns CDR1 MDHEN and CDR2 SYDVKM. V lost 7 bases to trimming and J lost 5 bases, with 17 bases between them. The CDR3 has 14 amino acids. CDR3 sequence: CASTRGGYGTEAFF. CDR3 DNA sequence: TGTGCCAGCACTAGGGGGGGGTACGGAACTGAAGCTTTCTTT.

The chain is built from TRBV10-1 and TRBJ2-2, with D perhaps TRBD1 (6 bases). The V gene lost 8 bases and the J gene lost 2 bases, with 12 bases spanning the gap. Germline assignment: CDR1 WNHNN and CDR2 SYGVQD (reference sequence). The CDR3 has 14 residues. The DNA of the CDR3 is TGCGCCAGCTCCGGGACACTTAACACCGGGGAGCTGTTTTTT. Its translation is CASSGTLNTGELFF.

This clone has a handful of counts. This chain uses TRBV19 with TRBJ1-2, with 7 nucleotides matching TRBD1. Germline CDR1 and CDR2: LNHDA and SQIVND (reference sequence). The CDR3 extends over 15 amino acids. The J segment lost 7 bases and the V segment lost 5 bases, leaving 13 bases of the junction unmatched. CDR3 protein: CASSRQGMRAGGYTF. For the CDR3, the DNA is TGTGCCAGTAGTCGACAGGGTATGAGGGCAGGTGGCTACACCTTC.

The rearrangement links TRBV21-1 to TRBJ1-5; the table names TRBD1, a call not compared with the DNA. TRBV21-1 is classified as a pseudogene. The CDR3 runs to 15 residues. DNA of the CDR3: TGTGCCAGCAGCAAAGCGCGGACAGGCAATCAGCCCCAGCATTTT. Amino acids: CASSKARTGNQPQHF.

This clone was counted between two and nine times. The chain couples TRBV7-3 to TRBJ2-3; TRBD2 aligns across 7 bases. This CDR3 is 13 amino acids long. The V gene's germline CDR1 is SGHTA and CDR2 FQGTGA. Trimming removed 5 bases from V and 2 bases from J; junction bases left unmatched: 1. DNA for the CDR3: TGTGCCAGCAGCCGGGACTACACAGATACGCAGTATTTT. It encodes CASSRDYTDTQYF.

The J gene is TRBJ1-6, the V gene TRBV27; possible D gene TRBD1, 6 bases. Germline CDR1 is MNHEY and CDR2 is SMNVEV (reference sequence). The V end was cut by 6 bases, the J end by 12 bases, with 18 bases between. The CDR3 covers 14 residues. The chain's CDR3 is CASSPLPGVEPLHF. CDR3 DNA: TGTGCCAGCAGCCCCCTCCCAGGGGTGGAACCCCTCCACTTT.

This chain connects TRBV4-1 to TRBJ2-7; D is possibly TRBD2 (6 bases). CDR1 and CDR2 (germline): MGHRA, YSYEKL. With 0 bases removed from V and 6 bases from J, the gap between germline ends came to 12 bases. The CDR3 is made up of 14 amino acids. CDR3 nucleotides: TGCGCCAGCAGCCAAGACGGGAGTTTGGGCGAGCAGTACTTC. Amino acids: CASSQDGSLGEQYF.

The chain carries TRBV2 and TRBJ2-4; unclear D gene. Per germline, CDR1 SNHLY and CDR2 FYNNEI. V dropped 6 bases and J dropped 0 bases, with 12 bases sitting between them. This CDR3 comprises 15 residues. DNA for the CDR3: TGTGCCAGCAGACCCATGAGCCTAGCCAAAAACATTCAGTACTTC. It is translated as CASRPMSLAKNIQYF.

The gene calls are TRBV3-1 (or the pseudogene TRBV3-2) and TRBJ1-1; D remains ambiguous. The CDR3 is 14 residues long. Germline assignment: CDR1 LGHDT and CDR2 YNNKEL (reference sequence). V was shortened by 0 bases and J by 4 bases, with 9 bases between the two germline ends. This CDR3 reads CASSQDPGSTEAFF. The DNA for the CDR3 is TGTGCCAGCAGCCAAGACCCCGGGAGCACTGAAGCTTTCTTT.